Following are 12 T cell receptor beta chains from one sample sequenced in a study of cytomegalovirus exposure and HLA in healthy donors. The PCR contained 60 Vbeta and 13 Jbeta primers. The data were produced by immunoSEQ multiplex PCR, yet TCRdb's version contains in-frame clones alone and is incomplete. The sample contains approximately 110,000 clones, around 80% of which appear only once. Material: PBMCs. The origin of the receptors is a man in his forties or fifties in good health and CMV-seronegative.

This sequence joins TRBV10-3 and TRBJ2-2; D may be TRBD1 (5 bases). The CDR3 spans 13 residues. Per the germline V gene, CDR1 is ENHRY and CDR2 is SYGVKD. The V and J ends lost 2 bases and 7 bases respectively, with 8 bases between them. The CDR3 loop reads CAISETGSGELFF. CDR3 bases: TGTGCCATCAGTGAGACAGGTAGCGGGGAGCTGTTTTTT.

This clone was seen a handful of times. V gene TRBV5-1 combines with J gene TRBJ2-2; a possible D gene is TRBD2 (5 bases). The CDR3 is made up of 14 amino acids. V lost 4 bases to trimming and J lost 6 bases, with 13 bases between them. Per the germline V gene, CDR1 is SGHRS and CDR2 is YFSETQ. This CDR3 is CASSRSEGSGELFF. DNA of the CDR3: TGCGCCAGCAGCCGTTCCGAGGGTTCCGGGGAGCTGTTTTTT. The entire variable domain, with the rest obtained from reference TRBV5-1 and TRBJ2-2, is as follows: KAGVTQTPRYLIKTRGQQVTLSCSPISGHRSVSWYQQTPGQGLQFLFEYFSETQRNKGNFPGRFSGRQFSNSRSEMNVSTLELGDSALYLCASSRSEGSGELFFGEGSRLTVL.

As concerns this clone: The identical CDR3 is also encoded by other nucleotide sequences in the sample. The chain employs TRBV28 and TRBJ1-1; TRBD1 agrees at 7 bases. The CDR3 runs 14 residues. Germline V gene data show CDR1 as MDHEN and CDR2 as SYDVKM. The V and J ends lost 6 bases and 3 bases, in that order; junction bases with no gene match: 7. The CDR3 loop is CASRLTGYDTEAFF. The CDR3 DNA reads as TGTGCCAGCAGACTGACAGGGTACGACACTGAAGCTTTCTTT.

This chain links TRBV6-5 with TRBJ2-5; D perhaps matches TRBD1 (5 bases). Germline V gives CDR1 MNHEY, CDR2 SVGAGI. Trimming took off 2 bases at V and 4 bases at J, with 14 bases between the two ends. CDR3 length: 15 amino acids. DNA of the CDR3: TGTGCCAGCAGTTACAACAGGTTCGTGGGAGAGACCCAGTACTTC. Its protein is CASSYNRFVGETQYF.

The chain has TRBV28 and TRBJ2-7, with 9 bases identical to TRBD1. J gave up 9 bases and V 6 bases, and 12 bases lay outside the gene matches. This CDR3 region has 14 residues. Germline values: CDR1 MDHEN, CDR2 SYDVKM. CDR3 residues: CASSLGTGYRSQYF. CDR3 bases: TGTGCCAGCAGCCTCGGGACAGGGTATCGATCGCAGTACTTC. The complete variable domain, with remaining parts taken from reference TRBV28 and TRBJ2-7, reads DVKVTQSSRYLVKRTGEKVFLECVQDMDHENMFWYRQDPGLGLRLIYFSYDVKMKEKGDIPEGYSVSREKKERFSLILESASTNQTSMYLCASSLGTGYRSQYFGPGTRLTVT.

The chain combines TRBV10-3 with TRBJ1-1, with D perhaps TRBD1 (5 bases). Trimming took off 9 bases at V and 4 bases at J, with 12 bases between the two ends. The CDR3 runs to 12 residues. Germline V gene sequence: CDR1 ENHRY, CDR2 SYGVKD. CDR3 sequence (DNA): TGTGCCATGAGCCGGGGGGGCACTGAAGCTTTCTTT. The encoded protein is CAMSRGGTEAFF.

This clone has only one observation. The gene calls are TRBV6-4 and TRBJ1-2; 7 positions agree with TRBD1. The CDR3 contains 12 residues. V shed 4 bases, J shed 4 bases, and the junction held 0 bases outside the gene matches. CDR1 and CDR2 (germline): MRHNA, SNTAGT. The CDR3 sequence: CASSGDSYGYTF. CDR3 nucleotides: TGTGCCAGCAGTGGGGACAGCTATGGCTACACCTTC.

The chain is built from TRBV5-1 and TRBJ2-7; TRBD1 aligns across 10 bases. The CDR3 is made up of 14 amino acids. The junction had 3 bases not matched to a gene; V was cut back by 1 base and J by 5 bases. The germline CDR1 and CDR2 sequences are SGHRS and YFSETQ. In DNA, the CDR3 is TGCGCCAGCAGCTTGAGACAGGGGGCCGACGAGCAGTACTTC. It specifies CASSLRQGADEQYF.

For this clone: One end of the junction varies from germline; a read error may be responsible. The CDR3 bases are TGTGCCTGGAGTGTCCCGATCCCCCCCTATGACTACACCTTC. This sequence encodes CAWSVPIPPYDYTF. The chain has TRBV30 and TRBJ1-2; D not resolved. CDR1 is GTSNPN, CDR2 SVGIG, per germline (reference sequence). This CDR3 comprises 14 residues.

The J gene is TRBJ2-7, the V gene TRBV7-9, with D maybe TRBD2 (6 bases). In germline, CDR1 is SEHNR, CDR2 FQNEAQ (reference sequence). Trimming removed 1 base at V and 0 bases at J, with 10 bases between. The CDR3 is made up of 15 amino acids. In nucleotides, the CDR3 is TGTGCCAGCAGCTTAGGCGGGGCTCTCTCCTACGAGCAGTACTTC. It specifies CASSLGGALSYEQYF.

CDR3 DNA sequence: TGTGCCAGCAGCGTGGGGAGTCTCGGGATGAACACTGAAGCTTTCTTT. As protein: CASSVGSLGMNTEAFF. The chain employs TRBV5-4 and TRBJ1-1; D gene unclear. V was shortened by 4 bases and J by 0 bases, with 16 bases between the two germline ends. CDR1 SGHNT and CDR2 YYREEE come from the germline V gene (reference sequence). The CDR3 is 16 amino acids.

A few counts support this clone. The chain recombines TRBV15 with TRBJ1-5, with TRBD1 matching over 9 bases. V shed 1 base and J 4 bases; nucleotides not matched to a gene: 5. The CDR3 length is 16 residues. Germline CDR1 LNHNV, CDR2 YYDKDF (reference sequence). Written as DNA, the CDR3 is TGTGCCACCAGCAGAGTGGGACAGGGTGGGAATCAGCCCCAGCATTTT. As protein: CATSRVGQGGNQPQHF.